Below, 8 T cell receptor beta chains from the same sample are listed, as sequenced in a study of blood T cell repertoires in COVID-19. Clones were read by immunoSEQ multiplex PCR, and TCRdb kept only the in-frame ones, dropping some. The sample consists of tens of thousands of clones, about four fifths of them appearing once. The sequenced material came from peripheral blood. The receptors derive from a human donor in a cohort sampled during active COVID-19.

This clone was detected a few times. V gene TRBV18 combines with J gene TRBJ2-7; 7 bases line up with TRBD1. There are 15 residues in the CDR3. The germline CDR1 and CDR2 sequences are KGHSH and LQKENI. Trimming took 4 bases from V and 0 from J; bases not matched to a gene: 6. The chain's CDR3 is CASSLTRDSSYEQYF. Here the CDR3 DNA reads TGTGCCAGCTCACTAACCCGGGACAGCTCCTACGAGCAGTACTTC.

V and J are TRBV7-2 and TRBJ2-1, with D possibly TRBD2 on 7 matching bases. The CDR3 sequence is 15 residues long. Germline V CDR1 and CDR2: SGHTA, FQGNSA. V shed 3 bases and J shed 6 bases, with 15 bases lying between them. The CDR3 reads CASSFLGLGGNEQFF. The DNA for the CDR3 is TGTGCCAGCAGCTTCCTAGGACTAGGGGGCAATGAGCAGTTCTTC.

V and J are TRBV3-1 (or the pseudogene TRBV3-2) and TRBJ2-2; TRBD1 matches at 8 bases. Germline V gene data show CDR1 as LGHDT and CDR2 as YNNKEL (reference sequence). The ends lost 0 bases at V and 4 bases at J; junction bases unmatched: 10. The CDR3 totals 18 residues. DNA for the CDR3: TGTGCCAGCAGCCAAGATCGAAGGACAGGGTCCATCACCGGGGAGCTGTTTTTT. Translation gives CASSQDRRTGSITGELFF.

J is TRBJ1-6 and V is TRBV5-1; tentatively, D is TRBD1 (5 bases). This CDR3 spans 16 amino acids. V was cut by 4 bases and J by 10 bases, with 21 bases left in between. Per the germline V gene, CDR1 is SGHRS and CDR2 is YFSETQ. The CDR3 coding sequence is TGCGCCAGCAGCCCGGACGGGGGGTACCCTGGCTCACCCCTCCACTTT. Amino acids: CASSPDGGYPGSPLHF.

This chain uses TRBV7-8 with TRBJ2-5; D unclear. Germline V gene lookup returns CDR1 SGHVS and CDR2 FQNEAQ. V was cut by 6 bases and J by 4 bases, with 12 bases left in between. The CDR3 has 13 amino acids. The CDR3 sequence: CASRIAGGETQYF. Here the CDR3 DNA reads TGTGCCAGCAGAATAGCCGGTGGAGAGACCCAGTACTTC.

This clone appeared once. The J gene is TRBJ1-1, the V gene TRBV7-9; D not certain. Germline CDR1 reads SEHNR; CDR2 reads FQNEAQ (reference sequence). The CDR3 is 11 residues long. DNA for the CDR3: TGTGTTAGCGGGGTGAACACTGAAGCTTTCTTT. Amino acids: CVSGVNTEAFF.

The CDR3: CASSQDSRGGFNEQFF. As DNA, the CDR3 is TGTGCCAGCAGCCAAGATTCGAGGGGGGGCTTCAATGAGCAGTTCTTC. The V and J genes are TRBV4-2 and TRBJ2-1; D possibly corresponds to TRBD2 (7 bases). The CDR3 consists of 16 residues. The V gene's germline CDR1 is LGHNA and CDR2 YNFKEQ. Trimming left V 0 bases short and J 6 bases short, with 15 bases between.

The chain is built from TRBV27 and TRBJ1-2; 8 bases fit TRBD1. J was trimmed by 8 bases and V by 2 bases; bases with no gene match: 7. This CDR3 is built from 14 residues. In germline, CDR1 is MNHEY, CDR2 SMNVEV (reference sequence). The DNA of the CDR3 is TGTGCCAGCAGTTTAGTTCAGGGGGCGCGAGGCTACACCTTC. It specifies CASSLVQGARGYTF.